The clone carrying this TCR beta chain was detected ten times or more. It was from roughly 20-30 mg of unsorted bulk tissue that RNA and DNA were co-extracted. Total RNA amounting to roughly 450 ng was the source from which TCR beta cDNA was made with a constant-region primer. Sequencing libraries for TCR beta derived from three nested multiplex PCR rounds that used slightly modified ARM-PCR. Amplification in the first two PCR rounds was performed using TRBV1-TRBV30 forward primers and a C-beta reverse primer for around 11 cycles each. TCRdb independently ran MiXCR on the multiplex PCR reads; one entry per CDR3 protein. Of 120,000 or so distinct CDR3 sequences in the sample, about 68% were seen once. Trimming took off 5 bases at V and 0 bases at J, with 15 bases between the two ends. Germline V gene data show CDR1 as SGHVS and CDR2 as FQNEAQ. The CDR3 is 16 residues long. This sample was taken from a study of tumor-infiltrating lymphocytes in primary liver carcinoma.

This sequence was found in a woman aged 55-69 years with primary liver carcinoma and hepatitis B virus infection. Specimen: liver tumor tissue from sampling region 1. Stated subset: tumor region T1, superior pole. The chain employs TRBV7-8 and TRBJ2-3; D is possibly TRBD1 or TRBD2 (5 bases each). The chain's CDR3 is CASSTGGLSSTDTQYF. CDR3 in DNA: TGTGCCAGCAGCACAGGCGGGCTTTCTAGCACAGATACGCAGTATTTT.